Listed below are T cell receptor beta chains from one sample, sequenced in a study of T-cell memory formation after mild COVID-19. TCRdb ran MiXCR on the 5' RACE reads and lists one entry per CDR3 protein. Of hundreds of thousands of distinct CDR3 sequences listed, 15% to 20% are singletons. The sequencing input was PBMCs or a T cell subset sorted from them (not recorded which). The receptors stem from an adult woman who had mild COVID-19 (a few samples of this study predate the infection). Cell type and time point are not known. Each CDR3 is given with its conserved first and last residue. D genes are given only for firm matches. Some rows mark clone size as missing; the rest say once, few, many or name a class of expanded clone.

abundance,d_gene,j_gene,v_gene,len,CDR3nt,CDR3aa
few,TRBD1,TRBJ1-1,TRBV19,13,TGTGCCATTCGGGACAGGGAGAGCCCCGAAGCTTTCTTT,CAIRDRESPEAFF
-,-,TRBJ1-1,TRBV29-1,13,TGCAGCGTTGAAGGACAACCGAACACTGAAGCTTTCTTT,CSVEGQPNTEAFF
-,-,TRBJ1-6,TRBV5-1,13,TGCGCCAGCAGCCCCCGCGGGGGTTCACCCCTCCACTTT,CASSPRGGSPLHF
-,-,TRBJ2-1,TRBV5-1,15,TGCGCCAGCAGTCTTGACGGAACTCAGTACAATGAGCAGTTCTTC,CASSLDGTQYNEQFF
few,TRBD2,TRBJ2-1,TRBV5-1,17,TGCGCCAGCAGCCCTCTTACTAGCGGGGGGGTTTACAATGAGCAGTTCTTC,CASSPLTSGGVYNEQFF
-,TRBD2,TRBJ2-1,TRBV5-1,18,TGCGCCAGCAGCTTGGGATGGGAGACAGCGGGAGGGTACAATGAGCAGTTCTTC,CASSLGWETAGGYNEQFF
-,-,TRBJ2-2,TRBV7-8,16,TGTGCCAGCAGCCCTCCCCCGGGCGGGAACACCGGGGAGCTGTTTTTT,CASSPPPGGNTGELFF
few,-,TRBJ2-1,TRBV6-2/TRBV6-3,15,TGTGCCAGCAGTCTCACAAATCCCTCGTACAATGAGCAGTTCTTC,CASSLTNPSYNEQFF
once,TRBD2,TRBJ2-1,TRBV24-1,16,TGTGCCACCAGTGGTGGACTAGCGGCCCTCTTCAATGAGCAGTTCTTC,CATSGGLAALFNEQFF
few,-,TRBJ1-5,TRBV6-1,12,TGTGCCAGCAGTTCTCCAGTAAAGCCCCAGCATTTT,CASSSPVKPQHF
few,-,TRBJ1-6,TRBV4-1,14,TGCGCCAGCAGCCAGTCCAGGGCGATTTCACCCCTCCACTTT,CASSQSRAISPLHF
few,-,TRBJ2-7,TRBV4-1,16,TGCGCCAGCAGCCAAGGGACAGAACACGGGTGGAACGAGCAGTACTTC,CASSQGTEHGWNEQYF
-,-,TRBJ1-1,TRBV2,15,TGTGCCAGCAGTGCTTGGGGAGGGGTCGGGACTGAAGCTTTCTTT,CASSAWGGVGTEAFF
many,-,TRBJ1-2,TRBV5-1,17,TGCGCCAGCAGTTCCCTACGCCCAGGAGATTCTAACTATGGCTACACCTTC,CASSSLRPGDSNYGYTF
-,TRBD2,TRBJ2-3,TRBV9,16,TGTGCCAGCAGCGTAAGTGGGGGAGGGGGCACAGATACGCAGTATTTT,CASSVSGGGGTDTQYF
-,-,TRBJ1-1,TRBV30,11,TGTGCCTGGATCTCAATCACTGAAGCTTTCTTT,CAWISITEAFF
-,-,TRBJ2-7,TRBV18,15,TGTGCCAGCTCCGCCCAGGGAACGAGTTCTTACGAGCAGTACTTC,CASSAQGTSSYEQYF
few,-,TRBJ2-7,TRBV7-9,16,TGTGCCAGCATCCCGCCTGTGTGGGGAACGACCTACGAGCAGTACTTC,CASIPPVWGTTYEQYF
-,TRBD1,TRBJ2-6,TRBV6-6,17,TGTGCCAGCAGCCCCGGACAGGGGGCGTCTGGGGCCAACGTCCTGACTTTC,CASSPGQGASGANVLTF
-,-,TRBJ2-3,TRBV13,17,TGTGCCAGCAGCTCCCACCTGGACAAGAAAAGCACAGATACGCAGTATTTT,CASSSHLDKKSTDTQYF
-,-,TRBJ2-2,TRBV20-1,14,TGCAGTGTTAGAGAGGGGAGCGGCACCGGGGAGCTGTTTTTT,CSVREGSGTGELFF
few,TRBD2,TRBJ2-1,TRBV12-3/TRBV12-4,15,TGTGCCAGCAGTCTGGGAACGGGGGGGCTCGGGGAGCAGTTCTTC,CASSLGTGGLGEQFF
few,-,TRBJ1-4,TRBV4-3,20,TGCGCCAGCAGCCCGACGTGGGGGGTGGCCGGTTCTGCAACTAATGAAAAACTGTTTTTT,CASSPTWGVAGSATNEKLFF
few,-,TRBJ2-2,TRBV6-1,13,TGTGCCAGCGCAGGGTTTAGAAGCGGGGAGCTGTTTTTT,CASAGFRSGELFF
-,TRBD1,TRBJ2-7,TRBV10-3,17,TGTGCCATCAGTGACTTCATCGGGGACAGGGGGGTCTACGAGCAGTACTTC,CAISDFIGDRGVYEQYF
few,TRBD1,TRBJ2-5,TRBV6-5,15,TGTGCCAGCAGTAAGACAGGGGGCGAGAGAGAGACCCAGTACTTC,CASSKTGGERETQYF
-,-,TRBJ2-3,TRBV12-3/TRBV12-4,12,TGTGCCAGCAGTCACCCAGGGGATACGCAGTATTTT,CASSHPGDTQYF
few,TRBD1,TRBJ1-2,TRBV5-1,15,TGCGCCAGCAGCTCTCCCGGGACAGGGTCTAACGGCTACACCTTC,CASSSPGTGSNGYTF
few,TRBD2,TRBJ2-1,TRBV5-1,13,TGCGCCAGCAGCCGGACTAGCCGAAATGAGCAGTTCTTC,CASSRTSRNEQFF
-,TRBD1,TRBJ2-5,TRBV5-6,15,TGTGCCAGCAGCACCGGGACAGGGGGTCGAGAGACCCAGTACTTC,CASSTGTGGRETQYF
few,TRBD1,TRBJ1-5,TRBV30,17,TGTGCCTGGAGTGTACGGCGGCCCGGACAGGGACCCCAGCCCCAGCATTTT,CAWSVRRPGQGPQPQHF
few,-,TRBJ2-3,TRBV27,16,TGTGCCAGCAGTTCCTCCGAAAGGGGGTACCTCGATACGCAGTATTTT,CASSSSERGYLDTQYF
-,-,TRBJ1-1,TRBV24-1,13,TGTGCCACCAGTGATTCCATGGACACTGAAGCTTTCTTT,CATSDSMDTEAFF
few,-,TRBJ2-7,TRBV5-8,12,TGTGCCAGCAGCTTCCTCCCGCCTAGGCAGTACTTC,CASSFLPPRQYF
few,-,TRBJ2-1,TRBV18,13,TGTGCCAGCTCACCATGGGACCCCAATGAGCAGTTCTTC,CASSPWDPNEQFF
many,-,TRBJ1-2,TRBV20-1,11,TGCAGTGCTAGGGGAGGCTATGGCTACACCTTC,CSARGGYGYTF
many,TRBD2,TRBJ2-1,TRBV4-1,15,TGCGCCAGCAGTTTTAGCGGGCTTTCCTACAATGAGCAGTTCTTC,CASSFSGLSYNEQFF
few,-,TRBJ2-5,TRBV24-1,15,TGTGCCACCAAAAACGGGGCGGTTCCCCAAGAGACCCAGTACTTC,CATKNGAVPQETQYF
many,-,TRBJ2-3,TRBV5-5,13,TGTGCCAGCAGCTTGGAGGTCAGGGATACGCAGTATTTT,CASSLEVRDTQYF
few,TRBD2,TRBJ2-1,TRBV6-2/TRBV6-3,15,TGTGCCAGCCGCTCGGGGGGGCTGGGTAATTTTGAGCAGTTCTTC,CASRSGGLGNFEQFF
few,-,TRBJ1-5,TRBV7-2,14,TGTGCCAGCAGCCCTGCAAGGCCAGGACAGCCCCAGCATTTT,CASSPARPGQPQHF
few,-,TRBJ2-5,TRBV12-3/TRBV12-4,12,TGTGCCAGCAGGCCCCAAGGAGGGGCCCAGTACTTC,CASRPQGGAQYF
few,-,TRBJ2-4,TRBV29-1,12,TGCAGCGTTGATGGACAGAAAAACATTCAGTACTTC,CSVDGQKNIQYF
-,-,TRBJ1-4,TRBV4-1,17,TGCGCCAGCAGCCAAGAGCGAGGGACGGAAGGCGTTAAAAAACTGTTTTTT,CASSQERGTEGVKKLFF
-,-,TRBJ1-1,TRBV10-2,14,TGCGCCAGCAGGTTGAACAGGGAGAACACTGAAGCTTTCTTT,CASRLNRENTEAFF
-,-,TRBJ1-2,TRBV12-3/TRBV12-4,14,TGTGCCAGTCTAGGGGCAGCCTCTAACTATGGCTACACCTTC,CASLGAASNYGYTF
few,-,TRBJ2-7,TRBV19,14,TGTGCCAGTAGTATAGTGGGGCCTACCTACGAGCAGTACTTC,CASSIVGPTYEQYF
-,TRBD1,TRBJ1-2,TRBV4-1,17,TGCGCCAGCAGCCACCCCACTTATCAGGGGGCCTCTTATGGCTACACCTTC,CASSHPTYQGASYGYTF
-,-,TRBJ2-7,TRBV15,13,TGTGCCACCAGCACCGACGTTGGCGGCGAGCAGTACTTC,CATSTDVGGEQYF
few,-,TRBJ1-6,TRBV27,17,TGTGCCAGCAGTCTGTCCTTACAGGGATACTATAATTCACCCCTCCACTTT,CASSLSLQGYYNSPLHF
few,TRBD2,TRBJ2-5,TRBV12-3/TRBV12-4,16,TGTGCCAGCAGTCCCCGACTAGCGGGAGTAATTGAGACCCAGTACTTC,CASSPRLAGVIETQYF
few,TRBD1,TRBJ2-1,TRBV7-9,13,TGTGCCAGCCAAACCCAGACAGGGACTGAGCAGTTCTTC,CASQTQTGTEQFF